These T cell receptor beta chains were read from a single sample in a study of blood T cell repertoires in COVID-19. Sequenced by immunoSEQ multiplex PCR; TCRdb stores in-frame clones only, minus some. The table shows 150,000 to 160,000 clones, with around 85% occurring only once. Sequenced material: peripheral blood. The receptors come from a man in his fifties or sixties with COVID-19, enrolled during active disease. The CDR3 runs from the conserved cysteine through the conserved F or W. The D gene is left open where the match is weak. The size entry is marked missing in some rows and otherwise reads once, few, many or a size class.

v_call: TRBV7-2
clone_size: -
j_call: TRBJ2-3
d_call: TRBD2
cdr3_nt: TGTGCCAGCAGCGCCCTCGGAGCGGGGGCCGCCGATACGCAGTATTTT
cdr3_aa: CASSALGAGAADTQYF

v_call: TRBV27
clone_size: -
j_call: TRBJ1-1
d_call: -
cdr3_nt: TGTGCCAGCAGCCCCCGAGGGGGGAACACTGAAGCTTTCTTT
cdr3_aa: CASSPRGGNTEAFF

v_call: TRBV24-1
clone_size: -
j_call: TRBJ2-7
d_call: TRBD2
cdr3_nt: TGTGCCACCAGTGATTCGGGGGGAGAAAGGTACGAGCAGTACTTC
cdr3_aa: CATSDSGGERYEQYF

v_call: TRBV2
clone_size: -
j_call: TRBJ1-2
d_call: -
cdr3_nt: TGTGCCAGCAGTGAAATGGGGGGAGTTGGCTATGGCTACACCTTC
cdr3_aa: CASSEMGGVGYGYTF

v_call: TRBV6-5
clone_size: -
j_call: TRBJ2-5
d_call: TRBD1
cdr3_nt: TGTGCCAGCAAAACCGGACAGGACCAAGAGACCCAGTACTTC
cdr3_aa: CASKTGQDQETQYF

v_call: TRBV5-6
clone_size: -
j_call: TRBJ2-7
d_call: TRBD1
cdr3_nt: TGTGCCAGCAGCTTGGTGGGACAGGGCTCCTACGAGCAGTACTTC
cdr3_aa: CASSLVGQGSYEQYF

v_call: TRBV5-1
clone_size: few
j_call: TRBJ2-7
d_call: -
cdr3_nt: TGCGCCAGCAGCGGGATTGACAGGTCCTACGAGCAGTACTTC
cdr3_aa: CASSGIDRSYEQYF

v_call: TRBV7-2
clone_size: -
j_call: TRBJ2-5
d_call: TRBD1
cdr3_nt: TGTGCCAGCAGCTCGGACAGGGTGGTACAGACCCAGTACTTC
cdr3_aa: CASSSDRVVQTQYF

v_call: TRBV19
clone_size: -
j_call: TRBJ1-1
d_call: -
cdr3_nt: TGTGCCAGTTCATCCTTAAAAAGGACGGGAACTGAAGCTTTCTTT
cdr3_aa: CASSSLKRTGTEAFF

v_call: TRBV4-2
clone_size: -
j_call: TRBJ1-2
d_call: -
cdr3_nt: TGTGCCAGCAGCCAAGATACGACTGTCGGAAACTATGGCTACACCTTC
cdr3_aa: CASSQDTTVGNYGYTF

v_call: TRBV28
clone_size: -
j_call: TRBJ2-2
d_call: -
cdr3_nt: TGTGCCAGCAGTCCCCCGGGACTTCAGTACACCGGGGAGCTGTTTTTT
cdr3_aa: CASSPPGLQYTGELFF

v_call: TRBV30
clone_size: -
j_call: TRBJ1-4
d_call: -
cdr3_nt: TGTGCCTGGAGTGGAGGGGGGGCTACTGAAAAACTGTTTTTT
cdr3_aa: CAWSGGGATEKLFF

v_call: TRBV27
clone_size: -
j_call: TRBJ2-1
d_call: TRBD1
cdr3_nt: TGTGCCAGCTTGAGGACAGGGAAGGGTGAGCAGTTCTTC
cdr3_aa: CASLRTGKGEQFF

v_call: TRBV7-2
clone_size: once
j_call: TRBJ2-7
d_call: -
cdr3_nt: TGTGCCAGCAGCTTAGTCTTTGGCGGAACTAGCTCCTACGAGCAGTACTTC
cdr3_aa: CASSLVFGGTSSYEQYF

v_call: TRBV5-1
clone_size: -
j_call: TRBJ1-5
d_call: -
cdr3_nt: TGCGCCAGCAGCTCTGACGGACATTACAATCAGCCCCAGCATTTT
cdr3_aa: CASSSDGHYNQPQHF